This is a list of T cell receptor beta chains from one sample in a study of shared clonotypes between healthy human individuals. The table came from immunoSEQ multiplex PCR; TCRdb's copy has only in-frame clones and leaves some out. The data hold some 2.3 million clones, with just over 90% observed a single time. The specimen sequenced was naive CD4+ T cells from PBMCs. These receptors were taken from a man between 18 and 29 years old in good health. Some clones in this sample may be carry-over from other donors' samples. Both conserved end residues are part of each CDR3. Fields, in order: J gene, V gene, CDR3 protein.

TRBJ1-3,TRBV19,CASSSGTAWEGNTIYF
TRBJ2-7,TRBV7-9,CASSLLAAWGSYEQYF
TRBJ1-2,TRBV15,CATFKGSYTF
TRBJ1-5,TRBV6-6,CASSSDLVFEPQHF
TRBJ2-7,TRBV6-5,CASSSQSTRPYEQYF
TRBJ2-7,TRBV7-9,CASSLAEAGAPYEQYF
TRBJ2-2,TRBV4-3,CASSQGQGPGELFF
TRBJ2-3,TRBV7-2,CASSPFSSGSGFEDTQYF
TRBJ2-2,TRBV11-3,CASSSRTEENTGELFF
TRBJ2-1,TRBV28,CASRTSGGLSSYNEQFF
TRBJ2-1,TRBV28,CASRDNRNFVDEQFF
TRBJ2-7,TRBV9,CASSVAPDRAYEQYF
TRBJ2-7,TRBV28,CASSGTAYEQYF
TRBJ2-7,TRBV29-1,CSVGARVYEQYF
TRBJ2-5,TRBV29-1,CSVGQPTFRETQYF
TRBJ1-2,TRBV7-2,CASSFDRVGYGYTF
TRBJ2-1,TRBV15,CATSRGGRGNEQFF
TRBJ2-5,TRBV2,CASSEASLAGGVGETQYF
TRBJ2-3,TRBV28,CASAGPVSIAGAPTDTQYF
TRBJ2-1,TRBV10-3,CAITKGLAGGFEQFF
TRBJ2-7,TRBV5-1,CASSWGDYEQYF
TRBJ2-1,TRBV11-3,CASSLVGTGGYNEQFF
TRBJ1-2,TRBV28,CASSLGQGLYGYTF
TRBJ2-3,TRBV6-5,CASSYVRAADTQYF
TRBJ1-5,TRBV25-1,CASSEGRFSNQPQHF
TRBJ2-7,TRBV5-5,CASSFSTASQIYEQYF
TRBJ1-3,TRBV11-1,CASSLGGTAAGNTIYF
TRBJ1-1,TRBV18,CASSILGDSEAFF
TRBJ1-6,TRBV5-6,CASSSPKTGSPLHF